What follows are 9 T cell receptor beta chains derived from one specimen sequenced in a study of T-cell reconstitution after alpha-beta-depleted transplantation in children. Researchers prepared the TCRbeta library using unique molecular identifiers, the study reports. TCRdb re-called the PCR reads with MiXCR, one entry per CDR3 protein. The sample lists more than 500,000 distinct CDR3 sequences; 10% to 12% were seen once. The specimen was PBMCs, mostly from graft donor cells, collected 180 days after TCRalphabeta/CD19-depleted stem cell transplant. The receptors were sampled from a female patient between 2 and 10 years old who had a stem cell transplant for aplastic anemia, so the T cells may come from the graft donor.

This clonotype was observed a few times. This chain links TRBV12-3 or TRBV12-4 with TRBJ1-1; the match to TRBD1 covers 7 bases. Trimming removed 6 bases from V and 4 bases from J; junction bases left unmatched: 14. The CDR3 covers 16 residues. The chain's CDR3 is CASSYIKTGPSTEAFF. CDR3 bases: TGTGCCAGCAGCTATATAAAGACAGGGCCCTCCACTGAAGCTTTCTTT.

This clonotype appeared a few times. The chain has TRBV20-1 and TRBJ2-5, with TRBD1 identical over 8 bases. CDR1 and CDR2 from the germline V gene are DFQATT and SNEGSKA (reference sequence). The CDR3 length is 14 residues. With V trimmed by 0 bases and J by 5 bases, 5 bases remained unmatched. CDR3 DNA sequence: TGCAGTGCTAGAGAAGGACAGGGTACGGAGACCCAGTACTTC. Translated, it gives CSAREGQGTETQYF.

The chain carries TRBV6-1 and TRBJ2-5, with D possibly being TRBD1 (6 bases). CDR1 and CDR2 (germline): MNHNS, SASEGT. Trimming left V 8 bases short and J 6 bases short, with 16 bases between. CDR3 size: 13 residues. CDR3 nucleotide sequence: TGTGCCAGCCTTCAGGGGTTCGGGAAGACCCAGTACTTC. Translating gives CASLQGFGKTQYF.

CDR3 bases: TGTGCCAGCAGTGAAGGGGTTTGGGGGGGGGGCACAGATACGCAGTATTTT. Its protein product is CASSEGVWGGGTDTQYF. This chain links TRBV2 with TRBJ2-3; 7 bases match TRBD2. The trim removed 1 base at V and 1 base at J, leaving 8 bases unmatched. This CDR3 contains 17 residues. The germline gives CDR1 SNHLY, CDR2 FYNNEI.

This clonotype has just a few counts. This chain uses TRBV10-1 with TRBJ2-6; 7 nucleotides line up with TRBD1. CDR1 WNHNN and CDR2 SYGVQD come from the germline V gene (reference sequence). The CDR3 is 17 amino acids. J lost 1 base, V lost 6 bases, and 9 bases had no gene match. In nucleotides, the CDR3 is TGCGCCAGCAGCCCGGGACAGCCACCTTCTGGGGCCAACGTCCTGACTTTC. Encoded protein: CASSPGQPPSGANVLTF.

The genes are TRBV7-9 and TRBJ2-2; 8 bases match TRBD1. CDR1 is SEHNR and CDR2 is FQNEAQ in the germline V gene (reference sequence). The V segment lost 3 bases and the J segment 1 base; nucleotides outside the gene matches: 7. The CDR3 consists of 17 residues. CDR3 bases: TGTGCCAGCAGCTTGGCAGGGGGCGGAAAGAACACCGGGGAGCTGTTTTTT. This codes for CASSLAGGGKNTGELFF.

This clonotype appeared a few times. This sequence joins TRBV10-3 and TRBJ1-6, with D unresolved. The CDR3 is 15 amino acids. The germline V gene encodes CDR1 ENHRY and CDR2 SYGVKD. Trimming cost V 3 bases and J 7 bases, with 13 bases left between them. The CDR3 bases are TGTGCCATCAGTGACTCATCTCCTGCGAATTCACCCCTCCACTTT. It translates to CAISDSSPANSPLHF.

This clonotype was counted a few times. The chain has TRBV18 and TRBJ2-3, with 9 bases fitting TRBD1. This CDR3 has 15 residues. Trimming at V came to 0 bases and at J to 6 bases, leaving 4 bases not matched to a gene. Germline CDR1 reads KGHSH; CDR2 reads LQKENI. The CDR3 sequence is CASSPPSQGADTQYF. The CDR3 bases are TGTGCCAGCTCACCACCGTCACAGGGGGCGGATACGCAGTATTTT.

This clonotype was seen a single time. The chain employs TRBV11-3 and TRBJ2-3, with a weak D call TRBD2 (6 bases). This CDR3 region has 15 residues. Germline CDR1 reads SGHNT; CDR2 reads YENEEA. The V and J ends lost 2 bases and 1 base respectively, with 10 bases between them. The CDR3 DNA follows: TGTGCCAGCAGCTTAAGCTGGGGGGGCACAGATACGCAGTATTTT. Its translation: CASSLSWGGTDTQYF.